Below are 18 T cell receptor beta chains sequenced from a single sample in a study of blood T cell repertoires in COVID-19 (dated by TCRdb to the early 2020s). Preparation of the library involved the immunoSEQ multiplex PCR assay. TCRdb took over this immuneACCESS table, retaining in-frame rearrangements with V and J assigned. Such tables are incomplete; in checked studies, under half of the missing clones stem from an unresolved V gene, and the remainder is unexplained. The sample table shows approximately 260,000 clones, and about 87% are seen once. The leading ten clones occupy around 7.8% of the sample. Material for sequencing was peripheral blood. These receptors all stem from a human donor in a cohort sampled during active COVID-19.

The chain has TRBV6-2 or TRBV6-3 and TRBJ1-1; D not certain. CDR1 MNHEY and CDR2 SVGEGT come from the germline V gene. The V and J ends lost 6 bases and 4 bases respectively, with 12 bases between them. The CDR3 has 13 amino acids. The CDR3 here is CASSRGIPTEAFF. The CDR3 coding sequence is TGTGCCAGCAGCAGAGGTATTCCCACTGAAGCTTTCTTT.

The chain combines TRBV6-2 or TRBV6-3 with TRBJ1-1; possibly TRBD1 for D (5 bases). This CDR3 contains 13 residues. CDR1 and CDR2 (germline): MNHEY, SVGEGT. Deletions cut 6 bases from V and 5 bases from J, with 13 bases between. DNA of the CDR3: TGTGCCAGCAGCCCCGTGGCAGGGACTGAAGCTTTCTTT. Its translation is CASSPVAGTEAFF.

The chain couples TRBV6-1 to TRBJ1-2; D call uncertain. This CDR3 region has 13 residues. Trimming took 1 base from V and 4 from J, leaving 7 bases between them. CDR1 is MNHNS, CDR2 SASEGT, per germline. This CDR3 is CASSEVGVYGYTF. In nucleotides, the CDR3 is TGTGCCAGCAGTGAAGTTGGAGTCTATGGCTACACCTTC.

This chain links TRBV5-4 with TRBJ1-4, with D hard to call. Germline loops: CDR1 SGHNT, CDR2 YYREEE (reference sequence). V was clipped by 4 bases and J by 0 bases, with 10 bases between them. The CDR3 totals 15 residues. The CDR3 DNA sequence: TGTGCCAGCAGCACGAACGGGGCAACTAATGAAAAACTGTTTTTT. Amino acid sequence: CASSTNGATNEKLFF.

This clone was counted a single time. The V gene is TRBV10-3, the J gene TRBJ2-7, with TRBD1 identical over 8 bases. Per the germline V gene, CDR1 is ENHRY and CDR2 is SYGVKD. The J segment lost 2 bases and the V segment lost 8 bases, leaving 11 bases of the junction unmatched. The CDR3 is 15 residues long. The CDR3 is CAISARTGIPYEQYF. The CDR3 DNA is TGTGCCATCTCGGCAAGGACAGGGATCCCCTACGAGCAGTACTTC.

This clone appeared once. The genes are TRBV12-3 or TRBV12-4 and TRBJ1-1, with TRBD1 identical over 9 bases. J gave up 8 bases and V 6 bases, and 4 bases lay outside the gene matches. There are 12 residues in the CDR3. CDR3 sequence: CASRGGQGEAFF. CDR3 sequence (DNA): TGTGCCAGCAGGGGGGGACAGGGCGAAGCTTTCTTT.

This clone was counted only a few times. The chain combines TRBV12-3 or TRBV12-4 with TRBJ1-5, with D perhaps matching TRBD1 (6 bases). CDR3 length: 12 residues. Trimming pared 7 bases from V and 9 bases from J, leaving 13 bases between. Here the CDR3 reads CASTTRGGPQHF. In DNA, the CDR3 is TGTGCCAGCACCACAAGGGGGGGGCCCCAGCATTTT.

This clone has a single count. This sequence joins TRBV27 and TRBJ1-5; 7 bases are a match to TRBD1. The CDR3 has 16 residues. The germline V gene has CDR1 MNHEY and CDR2 SMNVEV (reference sequence). The J segment lost 5 bases and the V segment lost 2 bases, leaving 9 bases of the junction unmatched. CDR3 sequence reads: CASSLDRDSLYQPQHF. The CDR3 nucleotides are TGTGCCAGCAGTTTAGATCGGGACAGTCTCTATCAGCCCCAGCATTTT.

The genes are TRBV7-2 and TRBJ2-4; the D gene is possibly TRBD1 (5 bases). The germline CDR1 and CDR2 sequences are SGHTA and FQGNSA. This CDR3 region has 13 residues. The germline V and J ends were trimmed by 2 bases and 9 bases, with 11 bases remaining between them. The CDR3 loop reads CASSLTDSPIQYF. CDR3 coding DNA: TGTGCCAGCAGCTTAACCGACAGCCCCATTCAGTACTTC. Full variable domain (outside the CDR3, taken from reference TRBV7-2 and TRBJ2-4): GAGVSQSPSNKVTEKGKDVELRCDPISGHTALYWYRQSLGQGLEFLIYFQGNSAPDKSGLPSDRFSAERTGGSVSTLTIQRTQQEDSAVYLCASSLTDSPIQYFGAGTRLSVL.

The J gene is TRBJ2-7, the V gene TRBV6-5; TRBD1 matches at 11 bases. Germline V gene data show CDR1 as MNHEY and CDR2 as SVGAGI. V dropped 2 bases and J dropped 3; count of bases not matched to a gene: 0. The CDR3 extends over 14 amino acids. CDR3 in DNA: TGTGCCAGCAGTTACGGGACAGGGGGCTACGAGCAGTACTTC. The encoded protein is CASSYGTGGYEQYF.

The CDR3 DNA is TGTGCCAGCAGCAGACTAGGGGTTCAGCCCCAGCATTTT. Its translation: CASSRLGVQPQHF. This chain joins TRBV3-1 (or the pseudogene TRBV3-2) and TRBJ1-5; D is possibly TRBD1 (5 bases). Trimming cost V 5 bases and J 6 bases, with 11 bases left between them. CDR1 and CDR2 from the germline V gene are LGHDT and YNNKEL (reference sequence). The CDR3 is 13 residues long.

This clone was counted between two and nine times. V usage is TRBV10-1 and J usage is TRBJ2-7, with D unresolved. Per germline, CDR1 WNHNN and CDR2 SYGVQD (reference sequence). Trimming shortened V by 6 bases and J by 2 bases, and 14 bases separated the two germline ends. This CDR3 contains 14 residues. The CDR3 region is CASSVAVGPYEQYF. CDR3 DNA: TGCGCCAGCAGCGTCGCCGTGGGCCCCTACGAGCAGTACTTC.

The gene calls are TRBV6-5 and TRBJ1-3; maybe TRBD1 (6 bases). CDR3 length: 15 amino acids. V lost 6 bases, J lost 0 bases, and 12 bases lay in between. CDR1 is MNHEY and CDR2 is SVGAGI in the germline V gene. The CDR3 coding sequence is TGTGCCAGCAGCCGGGACATGGACTCTGGAAACACCATATATTTT. Its protein product is CASSRDMDSGNTIYF.

J is TRBJ1-6 and V is TRBV5-1; 8 bases map to TRBD1. In germline, CDR1 is SGHRS, CDR2 YFSETQ. The CDR3 extends over 16 amino acids. Trimming removed 4 bases from V and 5 bases from J; junction bases left unmatched: 8. The chain's CDR3 is CASSPLTGVDNSPLHF. DNA for the CDR3: TGCGCCAGCAGCCCCTTGACAGGGGTCGATAATTCACCCCTCCACTTT.

This chain connects TRBV18 to TRBJ1-2, with 8 bases aligning to TRBD1. The V gene end was trimmed by 3 bases and the J gene end by 2 bases; junction bases not matched to a gene: 8. The germline CDR1 and CDR2 sequences are KGHSH and LQKENI. The CDR3 has 16 amino acids. Here the CDR3 DNA reads TGTGCCAGCTCACCGCAGGGGGCAGTCCAAAACTATGGCTACACCTTC. It encodes CASSPQGAVQNYGYTF.

CDR3 nucleotides: TGTGCCAGTAGTACCCAAAAGACAGGGCGCGAGCAGTACTTC. Its protein product is CASSTQKTGREQYF. This chain connects TRBV19 to TRBJ2-7; 7 nucleotides agree with TRBD1. V was clipped by 4 bases and J by 6 bases; unmatched bases: 9. The CDR3 covers 14 residues. The germline CDR1 and CDR2 sequences are LNHDA and SQIVND (reference sequence).

The chain is built from TRBV28 and TRBJ2-3; D gene unclear. V dropped 3 bases and J dropped 2 bases, with 12 bases sitting between them. There are 15 residues in the CDR3. CDR1 MDHEN and CDR2 SYDVKM come from the germline V gene. Written as DNA, the CDR3 is TGTGCCAGCAGTTTTGGGTCAGGTGACACAGATACGCAGTATTTT. Protein: CASSFGSGDTDTQYF. Variable domain in full (rest from reference TRBV28 and TRBJ2-3): DVKVTQSSRYLVKRTGEKVFLECVQDMDHENMFWYRQDPGLGLRLIYFSYDVKMKEKGDIPEGYSVSREKKERFSLILESASTNQTSMYLCASSFGSGDTDTQYFGPGTRLTVL.

This rearrangement joins TRBV28 to TRBJ1-2; weak D call: TRBD1 (6 bases). CDR1 and CDR2 (germline): MDHEN, SYDVKM. V lost 10 bases and J lost 8, with 20 bases in between. There are 13 residues in the CDR3. This CDR3 is CATTSRGGRGYTF. The CDR3 DNA follows: TGTGCCACTACGTCGAGAGGGGGAAGGGGCTACACCTTC.